A selection of T cell receptor beta chains follows, all from one sample in a study of blood T cell repertoires in COVID-19. The data were produced by immunoSEQ multiplex PCR, yet TCRdb's version contains in-frame clones alone and is incomplete. The sample contains 350,000 to 450,000 clones, more than 70% of which appear only once. Sequenced sample: PBMCs or T cells enriched from blood (not recorded which). These receptors all come from a middle-aged man in a cohort exposed to, infected with or recovered from COVID-19 (not recorded which). Each CDR3 is given with its conserved first and last residue. D genes are given only for firm matches. Expanded clones are given a class, and other clones once, few, many or no size at all.

J: TRBJ2-1; V: TRBV28; D: .; size: .; DNA: TGTGCCAGCAGTTTACCCTTCGGACTCTCCTACAATGAGCAGTTCTTC; CDR3: CASSLPFGLSYNEQFF
J: TRBJ2-7; V: TRBV28; D: TRBD1; size: .; DNA: TGTGCCAGCAGTCTTTCCGACAGGGGCCCTTACGAGCAGTACTTC; CDR3: CASSLSDRGPYEQYF
J: TRBJ2-1; V: TRBV12-3/TRBV12-4; D: .; size: .; DNA: TGTGCCAGCAGCTCAAGCTTAACGGAGCAGTTCTTC; CDR3: CASSSSLTEQFF
J: TRBJ2-3; V: TRBV9; D: TRBD2; size: .; DNA: TGTGCCAGCAGTGGCCGGGTAGCGGGAATCGGGGATACGCAGTATTTT; CDR3: CASSGRVAGIGDTQYF
J: TRBJ2-5; V: TRBV15; D: TRBD2; size: .; DNA: TGTGCCACCAGCACAGAGATTACTAGCGGGCAAGAGACCCAGTACTTC; CDR3: CATSTEITSGQETQYF
J: TRBJ2-5; V: TRBV7-8; D: TRBD1; size: .; DNA: TGTGCCAGCAGCATTCGGACAGGGGGTATAGAGACCCAGTACTTC; CDR3: CASSIRTGGIETQYF
J: TRBJ2-1; V: TRBV4-1; D: TRBD2; size: .; DNA: TGCGCCAGCAGCCAGATCGGGACTAGCACTTACAATGAGCAGTTCTTC; CDR3: CASSQIGTSTYNEQFF
J: TRBJ1-3; V: TRBV18; D: .; size: .; DNA: TGTGCCAGCTCACCGGCGGCAGCCTCTGGAAACACCATATATTTT; CDR3: CASSPAAASGNTIYF
J: TRBJ1-2; V: TRBV7-8; D: .; size: .; DNA: TGTGCCAGCAGCAGCTTAGGGGGGGCGAATGGCTACACCTTC; CDR3: CASSSLGGANGYTF
J: TRBJ2-7; V: TRBV4-1; D: .; size: .; DNA: TGCGCCAGCAGCCAAGGACCCGGGAACCACTACGAGCAGTACTTC; CDR3: CASSQGPGNHYEQYF
J: TRBJ1-5; V: TRBV2; D: .; size: .; DNA: TGTGCCAGCAGGGCAGGGGCAGGGCAGCCCCAGCATTTT; CDR3: CASRAGAGQPQHF
J: TRBJ1-2; V: TRBV28; D: .; size: .; DNA: TGTGCCAGCAGTTTATCGGGATGGGTTGGCTACACCTTC; CDR3: CASSLSGWVGYTF
J: TRBJ1-2; V: TRBV10-3; D: .; size: .; DNA: TGTGCCATCAGTGGGAGTGGGGCGAACTATGGCTACACCTTC; CDR3: CAISGSGANYGYTF
J: TRBJ2-1; V: TRBV5-1; D: TRBD2; size: .; DNA: TGCGCCAGCGGCCCTGGGACTAGCGGGAGTATTTCCTACAATGAGCAGTTCTTC; CDR3: CASGPGTSGSISYNEQFF
J: TRBJ1-1; V: TRBV27; D: .; size: .; DNA: TGTGCCAGCAGTCTATTTTGGGCGAAGGACACTGAAGCTTTCTTT; CDR3: CASSLFWAKDTEAFF
J: TRBJ2-2; V: TRBV10-3; D: TRBD2; size: .; DNA: TGTGCCATCAAACGGAGACTAGCGGGAGGGGACGGGGAGCTGTTTTTT; CDR3: CAIKRRLAGGDGELFF
J: TRBJ1-6; V: TRBV7-9; D: TRBD1; size: .; DNA: TGTGCCAGCGGAACCGGGACAGGGAGTACGGTTTCACCCCTCCACTTT; CDR3: CASGTGTGSTVSPLHF
J: TRBJ1-1; V: TRBV2; D: TRBD1; size: .; DNA: TGTGCCACCACGTTAGGGGGCGACGAAGCTTTCTTT; CDR3: CATTLGGDEAFF
J: TRBJ1-5; V: TRBV18; D: .; size: .; DNA: TGTGCCAGCTCACCACAAGCGATGAACCTGAGGGGCAATCAGCCCCAGCATTTT; CDR3: CASSPQAMNLRGNQPQHF
J: TRBJ1-2; V: TRBV3-1/TRBV3-2; D: .; size: .; DNA: TGTGCCAGCAGCCAAGCGACAGCCTGGGGCTACACCTTC; CDR3: CASSQATAWGYTF
J: TRBJ2-5; V: TRBV19; D: .; size: .; DNA: TGTGCCAGTAGTAGCTCCAGGGAGACCCAGTACTTC; CDR3: CASSSSRETQYF
J: TRBJ2-1; V: TRBV24-1; D: TRBD2; size: .; DNA: TGTGCCACCAGTGACCCTACTAGCGGTCAAATCAATGAGCAGTTCTTC; CDR3: CATSDPTSGQINEQFF
J: TRBJ1-4; V: TRBV18; D: .; size: .; DNA: TGTGCCAGCTCAATGCGGGCTGAAAAACTGTTTTTT; CDR3: CASSMRAEKLFF
J: TRBJ1-1; V: TRBV2; D: .; size: .; DNA: TGTGCCAGCAGCCGGGATGGGGAAGCTTTCTTT; CDR3: CASSRDGEAFF
J: TRBJ2-3; V: TRBV5-1; D: TRBD2; size: once; DNA: TGCGCCAGCAGCACGGGACTAGCGGGAATCTCAGATACGCAGTATTTT; CDR3: CASSTGLAGISDTQYF
J: TRBJ1-1; V: TRBV27; D: .; size: .; DNA: TGTGCCAGCAGAAGGGAGAACAGAGGCCCTTCTTTCTTT; CDR3: CASRRENRGPSFF
J: TRBJ1-5; V: TRBV7-9; D: TRBD1; size: .; DNA: TGTGCCAGCAGCCCCGGGACAGGGGGAAATCAGCCCCAGCATTTT; CDR3: CASSPGTGGNQPQHF
J: TRBJ1-4; V: TRBV2; D: TRBD1; size: .; DNA: TGTGCCAGCAGTGCGTTTCCCGGACAGGGGGAAAAACTGTTTTTT; CDR3: CASSAFPGQGEKLFF
J: TRBJ1-6; V: TRBV19; D: .; size: .; DNA: TGTGCCAGTAGTATCGGGGGAGGTAATTCACCCCTCCACTTT; CDR3: CASSIGGGNSPLHF
J: TRBJ1-5; V: TRBV30; D: .; size: .; DNA: TGTGCCTGGAGTGTAGGTATGGCAGGTGACAATCAGCCCCAGCATTTT; CDR3: CAWSVGMAGDNQPQHF
J: TRBJ1-6; V: TRBV2; D: .; size: .; DNA: TGTGCCAGCAGTGAAGAAAGGAGGGGTTCACCCCTCCACTTT; CDR3: CASSEERRGSPLHF
J: TRBJ1-2; V: TRBV15; D: .; size: .; DNA: TGTGCCACCAGACCCGGCTGGGGGCTCCCTGGCTACACCTTC; CDR3: CATRPGWGLPGYTF
J: TRBJ2-1; V: TRBV5-1; D: TRBD2; size: few; DNA: TGCGCCAGCAGCTCCACCATTAGCGGGAGCGCCTACAATGAGCAGTTCTTC; CDR3: CASSSTISGSAYNEQFF
J: TRBJ2-1; V: TRBV5-4; D: TRBD2; size: .; DNA: TGTGCCAGCAGCACCGGGACTAGCGGGAGGAATGAGCAGTTCTTC; CDR3: CASSTGTSGRNEQFF
J: TRBJ2-2; V: TRBV9; D: .; size: few; DNA: TGTGCCAGCAGCGTAGTTAGCGCCGGGGAGCTGTTTTTT; CDR3: CASSVVSAGELFF
J: TRBJ1-1; V: TRBV28; D: TRBD1; size: .; DNA: TGTGCCAGCAGAACGACAGGGCCGAACACTGAAGCTTTCTTT; CDR3: CASRTTGPNTEAFF
J: TRBJ1-1; V: TRBV5-1; D: .; size: .; DNA: TGCGCCAGCAGCTTGGCGGCAGGGTTGAACACTGAAGCTTTCTTT; CDR3: CASSLAAGLNTEAFF
J: TRBJ2-7; V: TRBV6-5; D: .; size: .; DNA: TGTGCCAGCAGTTACTCGAAGGGGCTCTACGAGCAGTACTTC; CDR3: CASSYSKGLYEQYF
J: TRBJ1-1; V: TRBV6-5; D: .; size: .; DNA: TGTGCCAGCACCCTAAACGGAAGGGGAGGGACTGAAGCTTTCTTT; CDR3: CASTLNGRGGTEAFF
J: TRBJ2-3; V: TRBV5-4; D: TRBD2; size: .; DNA: TGTGCCAGCAGCGTAGCGGGAGGGGGCACAGATACGCAGTATTTT; CDR3: CASSVAGGGTDTQYF
J: TRBJ1-1; V: TRBV5-5; D: TRBD1; size: .; DNA: TGTGCCAGCAGCCGCACAGGGGGCGCGGACACTGAAGCTTTCTTT; CDR3: CASSRTGGADTEAFF
J: TRBJ2-5; V: TRBV11-2; D: .; size: .; DNA: TGTGCCAGCAGCTTACGGGTCCGGACCCAGTACTTC; CDR3: CASSLRVRTQYF
J: TRBJ2-7; V: TRBV11-2; D: TRBD2; size: .; DNA: TGTGCCAGCAGCCCCCGGACTAGCGGGGTTTCCTACGAGCAGTACTTC; CDR3: CASSPRTSGVSYEQYF
J: TRBJ1-3; V: TRBV5-1; D: .; size: .; DNA: TGCGCCAGCAGCTTGGATGGGGCAGACTCTGGAAACACCATATATTTT; CDR3: CASSLDGADSGNTIYF
J: TRBJ1-1; V: TRBV4-1; D: .; size: .; DNA: TGCGCCAGCAGCGCGACAGGATGGGGGAACACTGAAGCTTTCTTT; CDR3: CASSATGWGNTEAFF
J: TRBJ2-2; V: TRBV6-2/TRBV6-3; D: TRBD2; size: .; DNA: TGTGCCAGCAGTTATAGTCGCGGGAGGGGGACCGGGGAGCTGTTTTTT; CDR3: CASSYSRGRGTGELFF
J: TRBJ2-2; V: TRBV2; D: TRBD2; size: .; DNA: TGTGCCAGCCAGTCGGCTAGCGGGAGGAACACCGGGGAGCTGTTTTTT; CDR3: CASQSASGRNTGELFF
J: TRBJ2-1; V: TRBV10-3; D: TRBD2; size: .; DNA: TGTGCCATACGGACTAGCGGGAGACTTCCTGATGAGCAGTTCTTC; CDR3: CAIRTSGRLPDEQFF
J: TRBJ2-7; V: TRBV7-8; D: TRBD2; size: once; DNA: TGTGCCAGCAGACCCGGGGAGGGCTTCTACGAGCAGTACTTC; CDR3: CASRPGEGFYEQYF
J: TRBJ2-7; V: TRBV5-3; D: TRBD1; size: .; DNA: TGTGCCAGAAGCGTCGGGGACAGGGGTAGATACGAGCAGTACTTC; CDR3: CARSVGDRGRYEQYF
J: TRBJ1-6; V: TRBV6-5; D: .; size: .; DNA: TGTGCCAGCAGTTACTCGGGCAGTAATTCACCCCTCCACTTT; CDR3: CASSYSGSNSPLHF
J: TRBJ2-1; V: TRBV4-2; D: TRBD2; size: .; DNA: TGTGCCAGCAGCCAAGAAGGAGCGGGGTCCCCCTCCTACAATGAGCAGTTCTTC; CDR3: CASSQEGAGSPSYNEQFF
J: TRBJ2-3; V: TRBV7-2; D: TRBD2; size: .; DNA: TGTGCCAGCAGCTTACTAGCGGGAGTAGCGGATACGCAGTATTTT; CDR3: CASSLLAGVADTQYF